Following are 19 T cell receptor beta chains from one sample sequenced in a study of shared T cell receptors in the human thymus. Repertoires were generated with immunoSEQ multiplex PCR, while TCRdb's copy carries only in-frame clones and drops some. The sample holds hundreds of thousands of clones, roughly 90% seen once. These sequences were also reported in another study, on human thymus T cells.

Source material: thymocytes. These receptors originate from a boy in the first two years of life with a congenital heart defect.

This sequence joins TRBV7-6 and TRBJ2-4, with D tentatively TRBD1 (5 bases). Germline CDR1 is SGHVS and CDR2 is FNYEAQ. There are 17 residues in the CDR3. V lost 3 bases, J lost 6 bases, and 21 bases lay in between. For the CDR3, the DNA is TGTGCCAGCAGCTTGGGTCGTGGGGCAGGGCCGGGAAACATTCAGTACTTC. Translation: CASSLGRGAGPGNIQYF.

Notes on this clone: The same CDR3 also results from other DNA sequences found in this sample. V gene TRBV6-1 combines with J gene TRBJ2-7; perhaps TRBD2 as D (7 bases). Trimming took off 4 bases at V and 1 base at J, with 11 bases between the two ends. The CDR3 spans 14 residues. Germline CDR1 and CDR2: MNHNS and SASEGT. The CDR3 loop reads CASSGGGPSYEQYF. CDR3 in DNA: TGTGCCAGCAGTGGGGGGGGCCCTTCCTACGAGCAGTACTTC.

The rearrangement joins TRBV27 to TRBJ1-3; D gene uncertain. The germline V gene encodes CDR1 MNHEY and CDR2 SMNVEV (reference sequence). CDR3 size: 14 residues. The V and J ends lost 6 bases and 5 bases respectively, with 14 bases between them. The CDR3 region is CASRRSSGRNTIYF. The CDR3 DNA reads as TGTGCCAGCAGAAGAAGTAGCGGTCGAAACACCATATATTTT.

V gene TRBV9 combines with J gene TRBJ2-3; no firm D call. V lost 4 bases and J 2 bases, leaving 11 bases between the germline ends. This CDR3 region has 14 residues. Germline values: CDR1 SGDLS, CDR2 YYNGEE. Here the CDR3 reads CASSRGVFTDTQYF. The CDR3 DNA follows: TGTGCCAGCAGCCGAGGAGTGTTCACAGATACGCAGTATTTT.

V is TRBV27 and J is TRBJ2-3; a possible D gene is TRBD2 (6 bases). The V end was cut by 5 bases, the J end by 0 bases, with 21 bases between. This CDR3 has 18 amino acids. Germline lookup yields CDR1 MNHEY and CDR2 SMNVEV (reference sequence). CDR3 loop: CASSTVHRRASSTDTQYF. In nucleotides, the CDR3 is TGTGCCAGCAGTACGGTCCATAGGAGGGCGTCTAGCACAGATACGCAGTATTTT.

The V and J genes are TRBV29-1 and TRBJ1-2; 7 nucleotides agree with TRBD1. V was pared by 5 bases and J by 7 bases, with 4 bases of the junction left unmatched. Looked up from germline, CDR1 is SQVTM and CDR2 is ANQGSEA. The CDR3 runs 11 residues. As DNA, the CDR3 is TGCAGCGTTAGGGCAGGGGGTGGCTACACCTTC. Encoded protein: CSVRAGGGYTF.

This chain joins TRBV9 and TRBJ2-1; 7 bases fit TRBD2. The length of the CDR3 is 15 residues. Trimming cost V 4 bases and J 9 bases; bases outside gene matches: 13. Germline-derived CDR1 and CDR2 are SGDLS and YYNGEE. The CDR3 DNA sequence: TGTGCCAGCAGCAAAAGCGGGGAGGGCCGGGGTGAGCAGTTCTTC. Its protein is CASSKSGEGRGEQFF.

The V and J genes are TRBV6-5 and TRBJ2-3; 9 nucleotides agree with TRBD1. CDR1 and CDR2 from the germline V gene are MNHEY and SVGAGI. Trimming at V came to 0 bases and at J to 8 bases, leaving 9 bases not matched to a gene. The CDR3 is 16 amino acids. In DNA form, the CDR3 reads TGTGCCAGCAGTTACTCCAACAGGGGGCGCAATACTACGCAGTATTTT. It encodes CASSYSNRGRNTTQYF.

V gene TRBV4-3 combines with J gene TRBJ2-3; 10 bases are shared with TRBD2. Germline trimming cut 0 bases from V and 2 bases from J; bases unmatched to any gene: 11. There are 19 residues in the CDR3. Looked up from germline, CDR1 is LGHNA and CDR2 is YSLEER. The CDR3 loop is CASSQDLRSGRGSTDTQYF. In DNA form, the CDR3 reads TGCGCCAGCAGCCAAGATCTCAGAAGCGGGAGGGGGTCCACAGATACGCAGTATTTT.

V usage is TRBV15 and J usage is TRBJ2-7; TRBD2 might be the D (5 bases). This CDR3 has 15 amino acids. Germline values: CDR1 LNHNV, CDR2 YYDKDF (reference sequence). Trimming shortened V by 5 bases and J by 0 bases, and 14 bases separated the two germline ends. CDR3: CATSRGLHASYEQYF. The CDR3 region has the DNA TGTGCCACCAGCCGCGGACTCCACGCCTCCTACGAGCAGTACTTC.

The rearrangement uses TRBV5-1 and TRBJ2-7; TRBD2 matches at 9 bases. V shed 0 bases, J shed 0 bases, and the junction held 13 bases outside the gene matches. The CDR3 extends over 19 amino acids. Germline V gene data show CDR1 as SGHRS and CDR2 as YFSETQ. In DNA form, the CDR3 reads TGCGCCAGCAGCTTGGGAGACCGGCGACTAGCGGATAGCTCCTACGAGCAGTACTTC. Its protein product is CASSLGDRRLADSSYEQYF. Variable domain in full (rest from reference TRBV5-1 and TRBJ2-7): KAGVTQTPRYLIKTRGQQVTLSCSPISGHRSVSWYQQTPGQGLQFLFEYFSETQRNKGNFPGRFSGRQFSNSRSEMNVSTLELGDSALYLCASSLGDRRLADSSYEQYFGPGTRLTVT.

V is TRBV4-2 and J is TRBJ2-7; D uncertain. The CDR3 runs to 14 residues. The ends were cut back, 1 base at V and 2 bases at J, with 9 bases in the middle. CDR1 and CDR2 from the germline V gene are LGHNA and YNFKEQ. CDR3 sequence: CASSQGGFPYEQYF. The CDR3 DNA sequence: TGTGCCAGCAGCCAAGGTGGCTTTCCCTACGAGCAGTACTTC.

In DNA, the CDR3 is TGCAGTGCTAGAACGGACATTCAGTACTTC. Its protein product is CSARTDIQYF. The genes are TRBV20-1 and TRBJ2-4; D is uncertain. The CDR3 loop spans 10 amino acids. Trimming removed 2 bases from V and 8 bases from J, with 4 bases in between. Germline CDR1 is DFQATT and CDR2 is SNEGSKA (reference sequence).

This clone was recorded once. The chain combines TRBV6-9 with TRBJ2-7; tentative D call: TRBD1 (6 bases). CDR3 length: 14 amino acids. Per the germline V gene, CDR1 is MNHGY and CDR2 is SVAAGI. The V and J ends lost 1 base and 5 bases respectively, with 12 bases between them. CDR3 region: CASSYWQGKDEQYF. CDR3 coding DNA: TGTGCCAGCAGTTATTGGCAGGGGAAGGACGAGCAGTACTTC.

This chain connects TRBV18 to TRBJ2-3; no firm D call. Trimming took 1 base from V and 1 from J, leaving 9 bases between them. This CDR3 region has 15 residues. Per the germline V gene, CDR1 is KGHSH and CDR2 is LQKENI. CDR3 in DNA: TGTGCCAGCTCACCACGGCTAGGAGGCACAGATACGCAGTATTTT. Amino acids: CASSPRLGGTDTQYF. Drawing the rest from reference TRBV18 and TRBJ2-3, the complete variable domain is NAGVMQNPRHLVRRRGQEARLRCSPMKGHSHVYWYRQLPEEGLKFMVYLQKENIIDESGMPKERFSAEFPKEGPSILRIQQVVRGDSAAYFCASSPRLGGTDTQYFGPGTRLTVL.

CDR3 residues: CASRPFKRKETQYF. CDR3 DNA: TGTGCCAGCAGGCCCTTTAAGCGAAAAGAGACCCAGTACTTC. This chain connects TRBV6-5 to TRBJ2-5; D not resolved. CDR1 and CDR2 (germline): MNHEY, SVGAGI. The CDR3 covers 14 residues. The ends were cut back, 6 bases at V and 3 bases at J, with 14 bases in the middle.

The chain employs TRBV7-9 and TRBJ2-1, with D perhaps TRBD2 (6 bases). This CDR3 contains 11 residues. Germline CDR1 and CDR2: SEHNR and FQNEAQ (reference sequence). V was shortened by 4 bases and J by 14 bases, with 12 bases between the two germline ends. The CDR3 spells CASSSDWEEFF. The CDR3 DNA reads as TGTGCCAGCAGCTCGGACTGGGAGGAGTTCTTC.

The chain uses TRBV19 and TRBJ2-3; a possible D gene is TRBD1 (8 bases). With 5 bases removed from V and 3 bases from J, the gap between germline ends came to 15 bases. CDR3 size: 15 residues. The germline CDR1 and CDR2 sequences are LNHDA and SQIVND (reference sequence). The CDR3 sequence: CASSPYRGGTDTQYF. CDR3 in DNA: TGTGCCAGTAGTCCCTACAGGGGGGGGACAGATACGCAGTATTTT. Based on the CDR3 plus reference TRBV19 and TRBJ2-3, the full variable domain is DGGITQSPKYLFRKEGQNVTLSCEQNLNHDAMYWYRQDPGQGLRLIYYSQIVNDFQKGDIAEGYSVSREKKESFPLTVTSAQKNPTAFYLCASSPYRGGTDTQYFGPGTRLTVL.

The chain employs TRBV7-2 and TRBJ2-7, with TRBD2 matching over 7 bases. J was trimmed by 5 bases and V by 3 bases; bases with no gene match: 16. The CDR3 loop spans 17 amino acids. Germline CDR1 SGHTA, CDR2 FQGNSA. CDR3 DNA: TGTGCCAGCAGCTTGGGAAACGGCGGGATGGCGGGGGACGAGCAGTACTTC. It yields the protein CASSLGNGGMAGDEQYF.